This T cell receptor (beta chain) is drawn from a study of T cell responses to AZD1222 COVID-19 vaccine. For this clone: One end of the junction fails to match germline, which may point to a read error.

The germline V gene has CDR1 MNHNS and CDR2 SASEGT. There are 14 residues in the CDR3. Sequencing used immunoSEQ multiplex PCR; TCRdb keeps in-frame clones, though not all of them. The sample consists of 95,000 to 130,000 clones, less than 90% of them appearing once. This clonotype originated in an adult in good health. The sequencing here drew on peripheral blood, taken on day 0 of AZD1222 vaccination. The chain joins TRBV6-1 to TRBJ1-3; D is undetermined. The CDR3 protein is CASTEDWPPNTIYF. The CDR3 DNA is TGTGCCAGCACTGAAGATTGGCCGCCAAACACCATATATTTT.